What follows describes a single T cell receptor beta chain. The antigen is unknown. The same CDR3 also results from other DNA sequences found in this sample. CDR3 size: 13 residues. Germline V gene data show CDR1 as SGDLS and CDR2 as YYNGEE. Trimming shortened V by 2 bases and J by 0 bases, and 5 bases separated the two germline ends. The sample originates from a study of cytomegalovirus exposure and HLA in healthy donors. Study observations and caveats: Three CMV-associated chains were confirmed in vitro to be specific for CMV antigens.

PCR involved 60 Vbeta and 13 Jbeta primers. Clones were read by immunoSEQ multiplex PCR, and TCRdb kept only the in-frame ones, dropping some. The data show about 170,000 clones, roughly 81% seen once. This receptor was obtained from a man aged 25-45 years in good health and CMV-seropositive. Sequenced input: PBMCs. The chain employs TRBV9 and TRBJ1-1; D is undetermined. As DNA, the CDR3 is TGTGCCAGCAGCGTGCAGGTGAACACTGAAGCTTTCTTT. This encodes CASSVQVNTEAFF.